These 27 T cell receptor beta chains came from one sample sequenced in a study of OX40 agonist ivuxolimab in advanced cancers. TCRdb's table, derived via immunoSEQ multiplex PCR, lists solely in-frame clones and lacks some. The sample shows more than 65,000 clones, about 81% of them seen only once. Material: CD4+ or CD8+ T cells sorted from blood, obtained in a trial of the OX40 agonist ivuxolimab. The source is an adult with an advanced solid tumor such as melanoma, head and neck, liver or kidney cancer.

The chain carries TRBV5-6 and TRBJ2-2; D gene unclear. Trimming took 4 bases from V and 0 from J, leaving 7 bases between them. There are 14 residues in the CDR3. The germline CDR1 and CDR2 sequences are SGHDT and YYEEEE. In nucleotides, the CDR3 is TGTGCCAGCAGCACCTCAGCGAACACCGGGGAGCTGTTTTTT. Translation gives CASSTSANTGELFF. The whole variable domain, remainder taken from reference TRBV5-6 and TRBJ2-2, is DAGVTQSPTHLIKTRGQQVTLRCSPKSGHDTVSWYQQALGQGPQFIFQYYEEEERQRGNFPDRFSGHQFPNYSSELNVNALLLGDSALYLCASSTSANTGELFFGEGSRLTVL.

The gene calls are TRBV19 and TRBJ2-2; 8 nucleotides match TRBD1. Germline CDR1 LNHDA, CDR2 SQIVND (reference sequence). Germline trimming cut 7 bases from V and 0 bases from J; bases unmatched to any gene: 13. The CDR3 extends over 18 amino acids. CDR3 region: CASTTPGTGRSNTGELFF. The DNA of the CDR3 is TGTGCCAGTACGACCCCCGGGACAGGCCGCTCGAACACCGGGGAGCTGTTTTTT.

This clone was picked up a small number of times. The genes are TRBV15 and TRBJ2-7; 13 nucleotides line up with TRBD2. The V gene end was trimmed by 3 bases and the J gene end by 1 base; junction bases not matched to a gene: 12. Germline CDR1 is LNHNV and CDR2 is YYDKDF (reference sequence). This CDR3 is built from 19 residues. The CDR3 reads CATSSQPGLAGEPSYEQYF. The CDR3 DNA sequence: TGTGCCACCAGCAGTCAACCCGGACTAGCGGGGGAGCCTTCCTACGAGCAGTACTTC.

The CDR3: CASSLEQAGGYTF. CDR3 DNA: TGTGCCAGCAGCTTAGAACAGGCTGGGGGCTACACCTTC. The rearrangement uses TRBV11-2 and TRBJ1-2; D possibly corresponds to TRBD1 (5 bases). V lost 0 bases, J lost 8 bases, and 10 bases lay in between. This CDR3 has 13 amino acids. From germline, CDR1 is SGHAT and CDR2 FQNNGV. Looking up the rest from reference TRBV11-2 and TRBJ1-2 gives the full variable domain: EAGVAQSPRYKIIEKRQSVAFWCNPISGHATLYWYQQILGQGPKLLIQFQNNGVVDDSQLPKDRFSAERLKGVDSTLKIQPAKLEDSAVYLCASSLEQAGGYTFGSGTRLTVV.

The sample holds one count of this clone. The rearrangement uses TRBV19 and TRBJ2-7, with D possibly matching TRBD1 (7 bases). Germline-derived CDR1 and CDR2 are LNHDA and SQIVND (reference sequence). V was shortened by 7 bases and J by 4 bases, with 14 bases between the two germline ends. The CDR3 has 13 amino acids. In nucleotides, the CDR3 is TGTGCCAGTAAGGGGGGACAGCTATACGAGCAGTACTTC. It specifies CASKGGQLYEQYF.

This sequence joins TRBV19 and TRBJ2-1; TRBD2 matches 9 bases. Germline values: CDR1 LNHDA, CDR2 SQIVND (reference sequence). The CDR3 spans 16 residues. Trimming took 3 bases from V and 8 from J; bases not matched to a gene: 11. The CDR3 loop reads CASSMGGGRASDEQFF. DNA for the CDR3: TGTGCCAGTAGTATGGGCGGCGGGAGGGCCTCTGATGAGCAGTTCTTC.

The V call is TRBV5-4, the J call TRBJ2-7, with TRBD1 matching over 9 bases. V was clipped by 2 bases and J by 4 bases; unmatched bases: 13. The CDR3 has 17 amino acids. Germline V gene data show CDR1 as SGHNT and CDR2 as YYREEE (reference sequence). DNA for the CDR3: TGTGCCAGCAGCTTTGCGGGGGCCGGGACAGGGAGGTACGAGCAGTACTTC. Amino acids: CASSFAGAGTGRYEQYF. Based on the CDR3 plus reference TRBV5-4 and TRBJ2-7, the full variable domain is ETGVTQSPTHLIKTRGQQVTLRCSSQSGHNTVSWYQQALGQGPQFIFQYYREEENGRGNFPPRFSGLQFPNYSSELNVNALELDDSALYLCASSFAGAGTGRYEQYFGPGTRLTVT.

The rearrangement links TRBV2 to TRBJ1-1; D is perhaps TRBD1 (5 bases). V shed 3 bases and J shed 4 bases, with 9 bases lying between them. Germline V gene data show CDR1 as SNHLY and CDR2 as FYNNEI. The length of the CDR3 is 13 residues. CDR3 loop: CASSEGRTTEAFF. The CDR3 DNA reads as TGTGCCAGCAGTGAGGGACGGACCACTGAAGCTTTCTTT.

This clone was found once. V and J are TRBV5-1 and TRBJ2-1, with 7 bases that match TRBD2. Per germline, CDR1 SGHRS and CDR2 YFSETQ. J lost 6 bases, V lost 4 bases, and 19 bases had no gene match. The CDR3 sequence is 18 residues long. The CDR3 spells CASSRDQRETAAPNEQFF. The CDR3 DNA reads TGCGCCAGCAGCAGAGACCAGCGGGAAACGGCAGCCCCCAATGAGCAGTTCTTC.

The chain recombines TRBV28 with TRBJ1-4; D possibly corresponds to TRBD1 (5 bases). Germline-derived CDR1 and CDR2 are MDHEN and SYDVKM. V was shortened by 7 bases and J by 0 bases, with 9 bases between the two germline ends. This CDR3 has 14 residues. Here the CDR3 reads CASKTGATNEKLFF. For the CDR3, the DNA is TGTGCCAGCAAAACAGGTGCAACTAATGAAAAACTGTTTTTT. Supplemented by reference TRBV28 and TRBJ1-4, the full variable domain reads DVKVTQSSRYLVKRTGEKVFLECVQDMDHENMFWYRQDPGLGLRLIYFSYDVKMKEKGDIPEGYSVSREKKERFSLILESASTNQTSMYLCASKTGATNEKLFFGSGTQLSVL.

This clone occurred a few times. The rearrangement uses TRBV29-1 and TRBJ1-1, with TRBD1 matching 8 bases. The V segment lost 3 bases and the J segment 10 bases; nucleotides outside the gene matches: 13. Germline V lookup: CDR1 SQVTM, CDR2 ANQGSEA. CDR3 length: 14 residues. DNA for the CDR3: TGCAGCGTTGATAGCTCAGGGGGCGAACGTGGAGCTTTCTTT. It specifies CSVDSSGGERGAFF.

This chain uses TRBV5-6 with TRBJ1-2; no definite D call. Trimming took off 0 bases at V and 6 bases at J, with 6 bases between the two ends. This CDR3 has 12 residues. The germline V gene has CDR1 SGHDT and CDR2 YYEEEE. The CDR3 sequence is CASSLGSNGYTF. The CDR3 DNA reads as TGTGCCAGCAGCTTGGGTTCGAATGGCTACACCTTC. Drawing the rest from reference TRBV5-6 and TRBJ1-2, the complete variable domain is DAGVTQSPTHLIKTRGQQVTLRCSPKSGHDTVSWYQQALGQGPQFIFQYYEEEERQRGNFPDRFSGHQFPNYSSELNVNALLLGDSALYLCASSLGSNGYTFGSGTRLTVV.

The chain combines TRBV7-3 with TRBJ2-1; the D is unclear. In germline, CDR1 is SGHTA, CDR2 FQGTGA. V gave up 4 bases and J gave up 5 bases, with 6 bases separating them. The CDR3 consists of 12 residues. The CDR3 protein is CASSSDHNEQFF. In DNA form, the CDR3 reads TGTGCCAGCAGCTCAGATCACAATGAGCAGTTCTTC.

This rearrangement joins TRBV6-6 to TRBJ1-3, with 7 positions matching TRBD1. V lost 5 bases to trimming and J lost 4 bases; unmatched junction nucleotides: 5. The CDR3 length is 14 residues. The germline gives CDR1 MNHNY, CDR2 SVGAGI (reference sequence). The CDR3 DNA follows: TGTGCCAGCAGTCTGACAGGGAAGGGAAACACCATATATTTT. Its translation: CASSLTGKGNTIYF.

The V gene is TRBV4-1, the J gene TRBJ1-3; D is unresolved. Between the trimmed V and J ends, which lost 2 bases and 4 bases, there was a span of 30 bases. Germline V gene lookup returns CDR1 MGHRA and CDR2 YSYEKL. CDR3 size: 21 residues. The CDR3 reads CASSQPPLRGGASILGNTIYF. The CDR3, as DNA: TGCGCCAGCAGCCAACCACCACTTCGAGGCGGCGCTAGTATCCTAGGAAACACCATATATTTT.

V gene TRBV21-1 combines with J gene TRBJ2-1; the table's D call, TRBD2, has no DNA check behind it. TRBV21-1 is shown as a pseudogene. The CDR3 spans 20 residues. CDR3 amino acids: CASSKYYSDAGNPPDNEQFF. In DNA form, the CDR3 reads TGTGCCAGCAGCAAATACTATTCGGACGCCGGGAATCCCCCGGACAATGAGCAGTTCTTC.

The chain is built from TRBV19 and TRBJ1-2, with D possibly TRBD1 on 5 matching bases. The CDR3 is 14 amino acids. V lost 6 bases and J 4 bases, leaving 15 bases between the germline ends. Germline values: CDR1 LNHDA, CDR2 SQIVND (reference sequence). The CDR3 loop reads CASRGPGGGYGYTF. CDR3 coding DNA: TGTGCCAGTAGGGGCCCGGGGGGAGGCTATGGCTACACCTTC.

This clone was observed a handful of times. The rearrangement links TRBV5-1 to TRBJ1-3; 7 bases line up with TRBD1. Unmatched junction bases numbered 9, after V lost 4 bases and J lost 2 bases. The CDR3 loop spans 16 amino acids. Germline V gene data show CDR1 as SGHRS and CDR2 as YFSETQ. This CDR3 reads CASSPDREGAGNTIYF. The CDR3, as DNA: TGCGCCAGCAGCCCCGACAGGGAGGGTGCTGGAAACACCATATATTTT.

The chain combines TRBV27 with TRBJ1-4, with a tentative D call TRBD1 (6 bases). With 2 bases removed from V and 4 bases from J, the gap between germline ends came to 11 bases. The CDR3 is made up of 15 amino acids. Germline CDR1 is MNHEY and CDR2 is SMNVEV (reference sequence). CDR3 DNA: TGTGCCAGCAGTTTAAGTCAGGGGTATAATGAAAAACTGTTTTTT. This codes for CASSLSQGYNEKLFF. Looking up the rest from reference TRBV27 and TRBJ1-4 gives the full variable domain: EAQVTQNPRYLITVTGKKLTVTCSQNMNHEYMSWYRQDPGLGLRQIYYSMNVEVTDKGDVPEGYKVSRKEKRNFPLILESPSPNQTSLYFCASSLSQGYNEKLFFGSGTQLSVL.

The chain links TRBV7-2 to TRBJ2-7, with 8 positions matching TRBD2. The CDR3 contains 15 residues. From germline, CDR1 is SGHTA and CDR2 FQGNSA. The ends lost 1 base at V and 2 bases at J; junction bases unmatched: 4. CDR3 sequence: CASSLDQRGTYEQYF. The CDR3 DNA is TGTGCCAGCAGCTTAGATCAGCGGGGGACCTACGAGCAGTACTTC.

The gene calls are TRBV14 and TRBJ2-2; a possible D gene is TRBD1 (5 bases). The CDR3 has 15 residues. The V gene lost 4 bases and the J gene lost 4 bases, with 13 bases spanning the gap. CDR1 is SGHDN, CDR2 FVKESK, per germline. In DNA, the CDR3 is TGTGCCAGCAGCCCCCGACAGACTTCCACCGGGGAGCTGTTTTTT. Translating gives CASSPRQTSTGELFF.

The chain uses TRBV23-1 and TRBJ2-7; the D is unclear. TRBV23-1 has ORF status, its function being uncertain. Trimming left V 4 bases short and J 3 bases short, with 13 bases between. This CDR3 region has 14 residues. The CDR3 here is CASSPRAENYEQYF. As DNA, the CDR3 is TGCGCCAGCAGTCCTAGGGCAGAAAACTACGAGCAGTACTTC.

This chain uses TRBV6-5 with TRBJ1-2, with a weak D call TRBD1 (6 bases). V lost 0 bases and J 5 bases, leaving 13 bases between the germline ends. This CDR3 is built from 15 residues. Germline CDR1 reads MNHEY; CDR2 reads SVGAGI. CDR3 DNA: TGTGCCAGCAGTTACTCGAGGGGGAGTGGGTATGGCTACACCTTC. It is translated as CASSYSRGSGYGYTF.

The rearrangement uses TRBV27 and TRBJ2-3, with D uncertain. V was pared by 6 bases and J by 1 base, with 5 bases between. The CDR3 is 12 residues long. Germline CDR1 is MNHEY and CDR2 is SMNVEV (reference sequence). The CDR3 reads CASSLGTDTQYF. The CDR3 DNA reads as TGTGCCAGCAGCCTTGGCACAGATACGCAGTATTTT.

The chain recombines TRBV7-2 with TRBJ2-3, with D maybe TRBD2 (5 bases). Looked up from germline, CDR1 is SGHTA and CDR2 is FQGNSA. This CDR3 has 14 amino acids. Trimming took 6 bases from V and 2 from J, leaving 12 bases between them. CDR3 region: CASSRTSLTDTQYF. The CDR3 region has the DNA TGTGCCAGCAGTCGAACTAGTCTCACAGATACGCAGTATTTT.

V is TRBV5-3 and J is TRBJ1-1; perhaps TRBD1 as D (5 bases). TRBV5-3 is an open reading frame, and its role is uncertain. This CDR3 spans 16 amino acids. Trimming removed 4 bases at V and 4 bases at J, with 20 bases between. The CDR3: CARSPGTLVGGTEAFF. CDR3 coding DNA: TGTGCCAGAAGCCCCGGGACCCTCGTCGGTGGCACTGAAGCTTTCTTT.

The chain carries TRBV6-4 and TRBJ1-6; TRBD1 matches 7 bases. Germline values: CDR1 MRHNA, CDR2 SNTAGT. V lost 6 bases and J lost 7; bases outside the gene matches: 3. This CDR3 is 13 amino acids long. As DNA, the CDR3 is TGTGCCAGCAGGGGACAGAACAATTCACCCCTCCACTTT. It is translated as CASRGQNNSPLHF.